The 13 T cell receptor beta chains listed next were all sequenced from one sample in a study of radiotherapy plus CTLA-4 blockade in lung cancer. Clones were sequenced by immunoSEQ multiplex PCR, and TCRdb holds only the in-frame ones, with some missing. Of more than 75,000 clones listed, roughly 80% are singletons. This specimen consisted of peripheral blood, obtained from a patient treated with radiotherapy plus ipilimumab. The source of these receptors is a human donor with non-small cell lung cancer that progressed on radiotherapy plus ipilimumab.

The V call is TRBV4-2, the J call TRBJ2-7, with TRBD2 matching 7 bases. V was pared by 1 base and J by 2 bases, with 8 bases of the junction left unmatched. The V gene's germline CDR1 is LGHNA and CDR2 YNFKEQ. The CDR3 covers 16 residues. This CDR3 reads CASSQVRPGGPYEQYF. CDR3 DNA sequence: TGTGCCAGCAGCCAAGTCCGGCCGGGAGGCCCCTACGAGCAGTACTTC.

The chain employs TRBV28 and TRBJ2-4, with 8 bases aligning to TRBD1. V was pared by 6 bases and J by 5 bases, with 3 bases of the junction left unmatched. Germline V gene sequence: CDR1 MDHEN, CDR2 SYDVKM. The CDR3 loop spans 13 amino acids. In DNA form, the CDR3 reads TGTGCCAGCAGACCGGGACAGGAAAACATTCAGTACTTC. Amino acids: CASRPGQENIQYF.

CDR3 coding DNA: TGTGCCTGGGCACGGACAGGGGGGGGCTACGAGCAGTACTTC. The encoded protein is CAWARTGGGYEQYF. V and J are TRBV30 and TRBJ2-7, with 10 bases lining up with TRBD1. V was pared by 5 bases and J by 3 bases, with 7 bases of the junction left unmatched. Per the germline V gene, CDR1 is GTSNPN and CDR2 is SVGIG (reference sequence). The CDR3 runs 14 residues.

The chain joins TRBV12-5 to TRBJ1-1; tentative D call: TRBD1 (5 bases). Per germline, CDR1 LGHNT and CDR2 FRNRAP. This CDR3 spans 14 amino acids. Trimming shortened V by 6 bases and J by 6 bases, and 17 bases separated the two germline ends. Here the CDR3 reads CASGPPSGRSEAFF. DNA for the CDR3: TGTGCTAGTGGCCCCCCCTCGGGACGGTCTGAAGCTTTCTTT.

The V gene is TRBV27, the J gene TRBJ2-2; D gene uncertain. The CDR3 is 15 residues long. The germline V gene has CDR1 MNHEY and CDR2 SMNVEV (reference sequence). V lost 0 bases to trimming and J lost 6 bases, with 11 bases between them. CDR3 loop: CASSLSLTAAGELFF. The CDR3 region has the DNA TGTGCCAGCAGTTTATCCCTGACCGCTGCCGGGGAGCTGTTTTTT.

The J gene is TRBJ1-1, the V gene TRBV10-3; weak D call: TRBD1 (6 bases). V lost 5 bases and J 3 bases, leaving 13 bases between the germline ends. Germline loops: CDR1 ENHRY, CDR2 SYGVKD. The CDR3 is made up of 14 amino acids. CDR3 sequence reads: CAISLGGPDTEAFF. CDR3 bases: TGTGCCATCAGTCTCGGGGGCCCGGACACTGAAGCTTTCTTT.

This rearrangement joins TRBV19 to TRBJ1-5; tentatively, D is TRBD1 (5 bases). The V end was cut by 5 bases, the J end by 2 bases, with 13 bases between. The CDR3 runs to 15 residues. Germline CDR1 is LNHDA and CDR2 is SQIVND (reference sequence). The CDR3 protein is CASSRGARGNQPQHF. In DNA, the CDR3 is TGTGCCAGTAGTCGAGGGGCGAGGGGCAATCAGCCCCAGCATTTT.

V and J are TRBV5-4 and TRBJ2-2, with no clear D. The V gene lost 0 bases and the J gene lost 4 bases, with 16 bases spanning the gap. The germline V gene has CDR1 SGHNT and CDR2 YYREEE (reference sequence). The CDR3 has 17 amino acids. CDR3: CASSLVGQGKGTGELFF. DNA for the CDR3: TGTGCCAGCAGCTTGGTTGGCCAAGGGAAAGGCACCGGGGAGCTGTTTTTT.

V and J are TRBV4-2 and TRBJ2-6, with a tentative D call TRBD2 (5 bases). From germline, CDR1 is LGHNA and CDR2 YNFKEQ. Trimming removed 1 base at V and 0 bases at J, with 10 bases between. This CDR3 has 17 amino acids. DNA of the CDR3: TGTGCCAGCAGCCAAGTTAGTGGAGGCTCTGGGGCCAACGTCCTGACTTTC. Residues: CASSQVSGGSGANVLTF.

V and J are TRBV5-4 and TRBJ1-2, with D perhaps TRBD1 (5 bases). Germline-derived CDR1 and CDR2 are SGHNT and YYREEE (reference sequence). CDR3 length: 14 residues. The ends were cut back, 8 bases at V and 1 base at J, with 15 bases in the middle. This CDR3 reads CASRHWGHNYGYTF. CDR3 coding DNA: TGTGCCAGTAGGCACTGGGGCCATAACTATGGCTACACCTTC.

The V and J genes are TRBV19 and TRBJ1-1; D possibly corresponds to TRBD1 (6 bases). V lost 7 bases and J lost 1, with 10 bases in between. The CDR3 spans 13 residues. Germline loops: CDR1 LNHDA, CDR2 SQIVND (reference sequence). The chain's CDR3 is CASTKQGNTEAFF. In DNA form, the CDR3 reads TGTGCCAGTACTAAACAGGGGAACACTGAAGCTTTCTTT. The whole variable domain, remainder taken from reference TRBV19 and TRBJ1-1, is DGGITQSPKYLFRKEGQNVTLSCEQNLNHDAMYWYRQDPGQGLRLIYYSQIVNDFQKGDIAEGYSVSREKKESFPLTVTSAQKNPTAFYLCASTKQGNTEAFFGQGTRLTVV.

In DNA, the CDR3 is TGTGCCAGCAGCACCATAAGCGGGGCCGCCTACGAGCAGTACGTC. It codes for CASSTISGAAYEQYV. V and J are TRBV28 and TRBJ2-7; 7 bases are shared with TRBD2. The germline CDR1 and CDR2 sequences are MDHEN and SYDVKM. The CDR3 loop spans 15 amino acids. Trimming cost V 6 bases and J 2 bases; bases outside gene matches: 10.

The chain joins TRBV4-1 to TRBJ1-4; 7 bases are shared with TRBD1. Per germline, CDR1 MGHRA and CDR2 YSYEKL. J was trimmed by 6 bases and V by 5 bases; bases with no gene match: 9. This CDR3 has 15 residues. Here the CDR3 reads CASSGTGAADEKLFF. For the CDR3, the DNA is TGCGCCAGCAGCGGTACAGGGGCGGCGGATGAAAAACTGTTTTTT.